This entry lists 20 T cell receptor beta chains sequenced from one sample in a study of shared clonotypes between healthy human individuals. Sequencing was performed with immunoSEQ multiplex PCR; in TCRdb, only in-frame clones are kept and a portion is missing. The sample shows over a million clones, roughly 96% of them seen only once. The source material was naive CD4+ T cells sorted from blood. Regarding subset: CD45RA+ positively selected. These TCRs come from a man aged 25-40 years in good health.

On this clone: Within the sample, other DNA sequences also encode this same CDR3. The chain carries TRBV18 and TRBJ2-5, with D perhaps TRBD1 (6 bases). V lost 3 bases and J lost 5, with 13 bases in between. The CDR3 has 14 amino acids. Germline lookup yields CDR1 KGHSH and CDR2 LQKENI. CDR3 nucleotides: TGTGCCAGCTCACCGACAGGAGTGAGGGAGACCCAGTACTTC. It codes for CASSPTGVRETQYF. The complete variable domain, with remaining parts taken from reference TRBV18 and TRBJ2-5, reads NAGVMQNPRHLVRRRGQEARLRCSPMKGHSHVYWYRQLPEEGLKFMVYLQKENIIDESGMPKERFSAEFPKEGPSILRIQQVVRGDSAAYFCASSPTGVRETQYFGPGTRLLVL.

V and J are TRBV18 and TRBJ2-7; 8 bases are a match to TRBD2. Per the germline V gene, CDR1 is KGHSH and CDR2 is LQKENI. This CDR3 comprises 15 residues. After removal of 4 bases from V and 3 bases from J, the junction contained 8 bases not matched to a gene. CDR3 residues: CASSRAGAGNYEQYF. The DNA for the CDR3 is TGTGCCAGCTCACGAGCGGGAGCGGGGAACTACGAGCAGTACTTC.

This rearrangement joins TRBV29-1 to TRBJ2-1, with D possibly being TRBD1 (6 bases). The CDR3 loop spans 15 amino acids. Germline loops: CDR1 SQVTM, CDR2 ANQGSEA. Trimming removed 7 bases at V and 0 bases at J, with 16 bases between. The CDR3 loop is CSGGAGRGSYNEQFF. DNA for the CDR3: TGCAGCGGAGGGGCTGGCAGGGGCTCCTACAATGAGCAGTTCTTC.

As to this clone: The same CDR3 also results from other DNA sequences found in this sample. This chain connects TRBV7-9 to TRBJ2-5; D is perhaps TRBD2 (6 bases). V was trimmed by 3 bases and J by 5 bases, leaving 10 bases between them. The CDR3 has 13 amino acids. Germline V gene data show CDR1 as SEHNR and CDR2 as FQNEAQ (reference sequence). The CDR3 DNA reads TGTGCCAGCAGCTTGGGGGGAATGGAGACCCAGTACTTC. Translated: CASSLGGMETQYF.

The chain links TRBV19 to TRBJ2-3, with TRBD1 matching 10 bases. The CDR3 consists of 17 residues. Germline values: CDR1 LNHDA, CDR2 SQIVND (reference sequence). V lost 2 bases and J lost 1; bases outside the gene matches: 6. The CDR3 DNA sequence: TGTGCCAGTAGTATAATTCGGGACAGGGGCCGCACAGATACGCAGTATTTT. Its translation: CASSIIRDRGRTDTQYF.

Concerning this clone itself: One end of the junction is discordant with germline, which a read error may explain. The chain combines TRBV20-1 with TRBJ2-7, with 9 bases identical to TRBD1. From germline, CDR1 is DFQATT and CDR2 SNEGSKA (reference sequence). This CDR3 contains 11 residues. The CDR3 region is CSARAGDRAHF. DNA of the CDR3: TGCAGTGCTAGAGCGGGGGACAGGGCCCACTTC.

The chain uses TRBV19 and TRBJ2-7, with D maybe TRBD2 (7 bases). The germline V gene encodes CDR1 LNHDA and CDR2 SQIVND (reference sequence). V lost 4 bases to trimming and J lost 1 base, with 17 bases between them. The CDR3 is 16 amino acids. Written as DNA, the CDR3 is TGTGCCAGTAGTAGGTTTGGGGGGGCCCCTTCCTACGAGCAGTACTTC. Translating gives CASSRFGGAPSYEQYF. Based on the CDR3 plus reference TRBV19 and TRBJ2-7, the full variable domain is DGGITQSPKYLFRKEGQNVTLSCEQNLNHDAMYWYRQDPGQGLRLIYYSQIVNDFQKGDIAEGYSVSREKKESFPLTVTSAQKNPTAFYLCASSRFGGAPSYEQYFGPGTRLTVT.

This clone was seen a single time. The junction departs from germline at one end; a sequencing error may be responsible. This sample also contains other DNA sequences that code for the same CDR3. The chain recombines TRBV10-2 with TRBJ1-1; possible D gene TRBD1, 5 bases. The length of the CDR3 is 18 residues. Germline loops: CDR1 WSHSY, CDR2 SAAADI. The CDR3 bases are TGTGCCAGCAGTGATCTTGGGGGACGGAGAATCATGAACACTGAAGCTTTCTTT. Protein product: CASSDLGGRRIMNTEAFF.

The chain uses TRBV23-1 and TRBJ2-7, with a tentative D call TRBD1 (5 bases). TRBV23-1 is flagged as an ORF with uncertain function. The V end was cut by 2 bases, the J end by 0 bases, with 23 bases between. The CDR3 loop spans 19 amino acids. DNA of the CDR3: TGCGCCAGCAGTCAAGGAGAGATGTACAGGTTACTGCGCTCCTACGAGCAGTACTTC. Its translation is CASSQGEMYRLLRSYEQYF.

This clone was seen once. V usage is TRBV9 and J usage is TRBJ2-2; possible D gene TRBD2, 6 bases. Germline values: CDR1 SGDLS, CDR2 YYNGEE. V shed 5 bases and J shed 3 bases, with 14 bases lying between them. The CDR3 runs 15 residues. CDR3 region: CASSGKREYTGELFF. The CDR3 bases are TGTGCCAGCAGTGGTAAACGGGAGTACACCGGGGAGCTGTTTTTT.

V is TRBV11-2 and J is TRBJ1-2; 7 bases align to TRBD1. Germline V CDR1 and CDR2: SGHAT, FQNNGV. The length of the CDR3 is 15 residues. With V trimmed by 5 bases and J by 2 bases, 8 bases remained unmatched. This CDR3 reads CASSTHRGQNYGYTF. The CDR3 nucleotides read TGTGCCAGCAGCACCCACAGGGGTCAGAACTATGGCTACACCTTC.

CDR3 nucleotides: TGCGCCAGCAGCTCGAACAGGCGATCCTACGAGCAGTACTTC. Protein product: CASSSNRRSYEQYF. The J gene is TRBJ2-7, the V gene TRBV5-1, with D maybe TRBD1 (5 bases). This CDR3 comprises 14 residues. Germline V gene data show CDR1 as SGHRS and CDR2 as YFSETQ. V lost 3 bases, J lost 1 base, and 11 bases lay in between.

This chain uses TRBV14 with TRBJ2-1, with 7 positions matching TRBD1. The CDR3 totals 17 residues. Trimming took 6 bases from V and 0 from J; bases not matched to a gene: 11. CDR1 SGHDN and CDR2 FVKESK come from the germline V gene. The CDR3 DNA is TGTGCCAGCAGTCTTCATATTGACAGGGCCTCCTACAATGAGCAGTTCTTC. Protein product: CASSLHIDRASYNEQFF. The full variable domain, completed using reference TRBV14 and TRBJ2-1, is EAGVTQFPSHSVIEKGQTVTLRCDPISGHDNLYWYRRVMGKEIKFLLHFVKESKQDESGMPNNRFLAERTGGTYSTLKVQPAELEDSGVYFCASSLHIDRASYNEQFFGPGTRLTVL.

The V and J genes are TRBV27 and TRBJ2-7, with 10 nucleotides matching TRBD1. There are 16 residues in the CDR3. Germline CDR1 MNHEY, CDR2 SMNVEV (reference sequence). Losses at the gene ends were 5 bases for V and 3 bases for J; bases not matched to a gene: 10. The CDR3 sequence is CASSPQPGTGVYEQYF. The CDR3 DNA reads as TGTGCCAGCAGTCCACAGCCCGGGACAGGGGTCTACGAGCAGTACTTC.

As for this clone: Within the sample, other DNA sequences also encode this same CDR3. The rearrangement uses TRBV9 and TRBJ2-1; 11 bases fit TRBD2. Germline V gene sequence: CDR1 SGDLS, CDR2 YYNGEE. With V trimmed by 3 bases and J by 3 bases, 2 bases remained unmatched. There are 15 residues in the CDR3. CDR3 sequence reads: CASSGTSGSYNEQFF. In nucleotides, the CDR3 is TGTGCCAGCAGCGGTACTAGCGGGAGCTACAATGAGCAGTTCTTC. Variable domain in full (rest from reference TRBV9 and TRBJ2-1): DSGVTQTPKHLITATGQRVTLRCSPRSGDLSVYWYQQSLDQGLQFLIQYYNGEERAKGNILERFSAQQFPDLHSELNLSSLELGDSALYFCASSGTSGSYNEQFFGPGTRLTVL.

In its sample, this clone was seen once. V and J are TRBV10-3 and TRBJ2-1, with 9 nucleotides matching TRBD2. Per germline, CDR1 ENHRY and CDR2 SYGVKD. The length of the CDR3 is 14 residues. The ends lost 4 bases at V and 8 bases at J; junction bases unmatched: 6. CDR3 nucleotide sequence: TGTGCCATCAGTGGTAGCGGGAGACCCCATGAGCAGTTCTTC. It codes for CAISGSGRPHEQFF.

The rearrangement joins TRBV28 to TRBJ2-1, with 9 positions matching TRBD2. The CDR3 sequence is 15 residues long. J gave up 8 bases and V 6 bases, and 11 bases lay outside the gene matches. Looked up from germline, CDR1 is MDHEN and CDR2 is SYDVKM. CDR3: CASRSWASGMDEQFF. CDR3 DNA sequence: TGTGCCAGCAGGTCCTGGGCTAGCGGGATGGATGAGCAGTTCTTC. Full variable domain (rest looked up from reference TRBV28 and TRBJ2-1): DVKVTQSSRYLVKRTGEKVFLECVQDMDHENMFWYRQDPGLGLRLIYFSYDVKMKEKGDIPEGYSVSREKKERFSLILESASTNQTSMYLCASRSWASGMDEQFFGPGTRLTVL.

The J gene is TRBJ2-2, the V gene TRBV5-1; D remains unclear. CDR3 length: 14 amino acids. Trimming stripped 3 bases from V and 6 bases from J, with 12 bases between. From germline, CDR1 is SGHRS and CDR2 YFSETQ. CDR3 coding DNA: TGCGCCAGCAGCTCGACCGGACCTTCCGGGGAGCTGTTTTTT. Translation gives CASSSTGPSGELFF.

This chain joins TRBV19 and TRBJ2-1, with D perhaps TRBD1 (6 bases). Trimming shortened V by 5 bases and J by 4 bases, and 12 bases separated the two germline ends. The CDR3 extends over 14 amino acids. Germline V CDR1 and CDR2: LNHDA, SQIVND (reference sequence). Written as DNA, the CDR3 is TGTGCCAGTAGTTTCGGGACAACGTACAATGAGCAGTTCTTC. Residues: CASSFGTTYNEQFF.

J is TRBJ1-5 and V is TRBV19; D is unresolved. Deletions cut 1 base from V and 2 bases from J, with 9 bases between. The length of the CDR3 is 15 residues. CDR1 and CDR2 (germline): LNHDA, SQIVND (reference sequence). The CDR3 sequence is CASSIVMVGNQPQHF. The CDR3 nucleotides are TGTGCCAGTAGTATAGTTATGGTTGGCAATCAGCCCCAGCATTTT.